The T cell receptor (beta chain) under discussion was sequenced for a study of blood T cell repertoires in COVID-19. Study information: The United States, Italy and Spain provided the acute and convalescent COVID-19 samples. PBMCs, B-cell-depleted T cells, or T cells provided the cDNA or gDNA that made up the material.

V lost 0 bases, J lost 1 base, and 3 bases lay in between. Germline lookup yields CDR1 MNHEY and CDR2 SVGAGI. This CDR3 is 14 amino acids long. Per the original methods: Estimated nucleated cell counts came from reference gene primer amplification. The repertoire was sequenced with immunoSEQ multiplex PCR; TCRdb's copy has only in-frame clones and lacks some. That table gives V, J and clone size, and the DNA gave D and trimming. The profile shows 300,000 to 400,000 clones, about 87% of them singletons. This receptor was obtained from a woman aged 45-60 years who had recovered from COVID-19. The sequenced sample was peripheral blood. The chain is built from TRBV6-5 and TRBJ2-2; D remains unclear. The CDR3 DNA reads as TGTGCCAGCAGTTACTCTCGGAACACCGGGGAGCTGTTTTTT. This sequence encodes CASSYSRNTGELFF.